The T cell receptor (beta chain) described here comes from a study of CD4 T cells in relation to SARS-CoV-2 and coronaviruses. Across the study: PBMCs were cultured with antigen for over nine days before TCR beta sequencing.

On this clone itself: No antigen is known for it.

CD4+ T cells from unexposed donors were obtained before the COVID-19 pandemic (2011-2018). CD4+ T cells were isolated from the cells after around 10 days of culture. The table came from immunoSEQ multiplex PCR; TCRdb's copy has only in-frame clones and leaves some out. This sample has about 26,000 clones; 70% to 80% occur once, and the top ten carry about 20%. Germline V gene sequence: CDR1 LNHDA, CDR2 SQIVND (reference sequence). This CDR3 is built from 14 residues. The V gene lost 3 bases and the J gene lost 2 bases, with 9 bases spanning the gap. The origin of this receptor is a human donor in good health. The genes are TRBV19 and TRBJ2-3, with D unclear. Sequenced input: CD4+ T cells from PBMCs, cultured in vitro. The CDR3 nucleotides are TGTGCCAGTAGTATCCAGCATAACACAGATACGCAGTATTTT. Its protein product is CASSIQHNTDTQYF.